Presented here are 27 T cell receptor beta chains from one specimen sequenced in a study of T cells in localized non-small cell lung cancer (dated by TCRdb to about 2020). Receptor amplification or capture employed the immunoSEQ multiplex PCR assay. As stored in TCRdb, this immuneACCESS dataset retains in-frame rearrangements with V and J assigned. A fraction of the clones does not appear; measured against another copy, unresolved V genes explain less than half of the discrepancy, and the remainder lacks a known reason. Across this sample there are approximately 20,000 clones, with over 65% seen only once. Roughly 15% of the sample lies in the top ten. This specimen was PBMCs, taken before any cancer treatment. These receptors were collected from a woman aged 35-75 years with stage II squamous cell lung carcinoma.

A single count supports this clone. The J gene is TRBJ1-1, the V gene TRBV27; no reliable D call. From germline, CDR1 is MNHEY and CDR2 SMNVEV (reference sequence). The CDR3 is made up of 13 amino acids. Trimming shortened V by 3 bases and J by 1 base, and 6 bases separated the two germline ends. For the CDR3, the DNA is TGTGCCAGCAGTTTCGACCCGAACACTGAAGCTTTCTTT. Protein sequence: CASSFDPNTEAFF.

The chain couples TRBV6-6 to TRBJ2-7; possibly TRBD2 for D (6 bases). This CDR3 contains 15 residues. The V and J ends lost 4 bases and 0 bases respectively, with 13 bases between them. The germline V gene has CDR1 MNHNY and CDR2 SVGAGI (reference sequence). CDR3 bases: TGTGCCAGCAGTTCCGTTAGCGGCTACTCCTACGAGCAGTACTTC. The encoded protein is CASSSVSGYSYEQYF.

The gene calls are TRBV11-3 and TRBJ2-5; D call uncertain. Between the trimmed V and J ends, which lost 0 bases and 2 bases, there was a span of 4 bases. Germline-derived CDR1 and CDR2 are SGHNT and YENEEA. The CDR3 has 13 residues. Here the CDR3 DNA reads TGTGCCAGCAGCTTAGAGGGGCAAGAGACCCAGTACTTC. It yields the protein CASSLEGQETQYF.

As regards this clone: One end of the junction is discordant with germline, which a read error may explain. The chain uses TRBV5-1 and TRBJ2-7; 9 bases map to TRBD1. This CDR3 has 14 residues. CDR1 and CDR2 (germline): SGHRS, YFSETQ. DNA of the CDR3: TGCGCCAGCAGCCAGGGACAGGGAGGCTACGAGCAGCACTTC. Protein sequence: CASSQGQGGYEQHF.

The chain has TRBV5-1 and TRBJ1-3, with a tentative D call TRBD1 (6 bases). The CDR3 covers 17 residues. Trimming took 4 bases from V and 2 from J, leaving 19 bases between them. Germline loops: CDR1 SGHRS, CDR2 YFSETQ. The CDR3 coding sequence is TGCGCCAGCAGCCCCAAGCCCCAGGGGCTTCCTGGAAACACCATATATTTT. As protein: CASSPKPQGLPGNTIYF. Using reference TRBV5-1 and TRBJ1-3 for the parts outside the CDR3, the full variable domain is KAGVTQTPRYLIKTRGQQVTLSCSPISGHRSVSWYQQTPGQGLQFLFEYFSETQRNKGNFPGRFSGRQFSNSRSEMNVSTLELGDSALYLCASSPKPQGLPGNTIYFGEGSWLTVV.

This chain links TRBV6-5 with TRBJ2-5; the D is unclear. Germline values: CDR1 MNHEY, CDR2 SVGAGI. V was clipped by 0 bases and J by 5 bases, with 10 bases between them. The CDR3 is 14 residues long. The CDR3 nucleotides read TGTGCCAGCAGTTACTCCAGGCCTGGGGAGACCCAGTACTTC. It translates to CASSYSRPGETQYF.

This clone was seen a handful of times. The chain carries TRBV4-2 and TRBJ2-7, with 8 bases fitting TRBD1. Germline loops: CDR1 LGHNA, CDR2 YNFKEQ. V trimming: 1 base; J trimming: 2 bases; junction bases outside the gene matches: 4. The CDR3 is made up of 15 amino acids. The CDR3 DNA is TGTGCCAGCAGCCAAGTCGGGACAGGACCCTACGAGCAGTACTTC. As protein: CASSQVGTGPYEQYF.

The chain joins TRBV7-3 to TRBJ2-2, with D hard to call. The CDR3 extends over 16 amino acids. V was pared by 2 bases and J by 0 bases, with 10 bases between. The germline gives CDR1 SGHTA, CDR2 FQGTGA. The DNA for the CDR3 is TGTGCCAGCAGCTTAGCTGGCGCGTCGAACACCGGGGAGCTGTTTTTT. Protein sequence: CASSLAGASNTGELFF.

The chain recombines TRBV19 with TRBJ2-7, with TRBD2 identical over 8 bases. V was clipped by 5 bases and J by 3 bases; unmatched bases: 6. CDR3 length equals 14 residues. Looked up from germline, CDR1 is LNHDA and CDR2 is SQIVND (reference sequence). CDR3 DNA sequence: TGTGCCAGTAGTGCCTCCGGGACTAGCTACGAGCAGTACTTC. This translates into CASSASGTSYEQYF.

The rearrangement joins TRBV4-2 to TRBJ2-7; 10 bases agree with TRBD2. The trim removed 0 bases at V and 4 bases at J, leaving 12 bases unmatched. The CDR3 length is 18 residues. Germline CDR1 reads LGHNA; CDR2 reads YNFKEQ. CDR3 in amino acids: CASSQDHGTSAGKYEQYF. In DNA, the CDR3 is TGTGCCAGCAGCCAAGATCACGGGACTAGCGCGGGGAAGTACGAGCAGTACTTC.

Here the CDR3 DNA reads TGTGCCAGCTCGGCTTCGGGGGTTAGCTCCTACGAGCAGTACTTC. Amino acids: CASSASGVSSYEQYF. V usage is TRBV18 and J usage is TRBJ2-7; possibly TRBD2 for D (6 bases). V lost 6 bases and J lost 0, with 15 bases in between. The CDR3 is made up of 15 amino acids. Germline V gene data show CDR1 as KGHSH and CDR2 as LQKENI.

The J gene is TRBJ2-2, the V gene TRBV5-6; 8 positions agree with TRBD1. After removal of 3 bases from V and 2 bases from J, the junction contained 3 bases not matched to a gene. Germline V gives CDR1 SGHDT, CDR2 YYEEEE. The CDR3 has 15 amino acids. The CDR3 nucleotides read TGTGCCAGCAGCTGGGACAGGATCAACACCGGGGAGCTGTTTTTT. Amino acid sequence: CASSWDRINTGELFF.

The V gene is TRBV2, the J gene TRBJ2-2; tentative D call: TRBD2 (5 bases). Between the trimmed V and J ends, which lost 6 bases and 4 bases, there was a span of 18 bases. The CDR3 is made up of 16 amino acids. Looked up from germline, CDR1 is SNHLY and CDR2 is FYNNEI. The CDR3 DNA sequence: TGTGCCAGCAGAAGAGTATGGAGGTGGGGCACCGGGGAGCTGTTTTTT. It is translated as CASRRVWRWGTGELFF. The variable domain in full, with the rest retrieved from reference TRBV2 and TRBJ2-2, is EPEVTQTPSHQVTQMGQEVILRCVPISNHLYFYWYRQILGQKVEFLVSFYNNEISEKSEIFDDQFSVERPDGSNFTLKIRSTKLEDSAMYFCASRRVWRWGTGELFFGEGSRLTVL.

The rearrangement joins TRBV7-2 to TRBJ2-2; D is unresolved. The germline V and J ends were trimmed by 5 bases and 0 bases, with 4 bases remaining between them. CDR3 length equals 13 residues. CDR1 SGHTA and CDR2 FQGNSA come from the germline V gene. Here the CDR3 reads CASSASNTGELFF. The CDR3 region has the DNA TGTGCCAGCAGCGCTTCGAACACCGGGGAGCTGTTTTTT.

The sample holds one count of this clone. V gene TRBV21-1 combines with J gene TRBJ2-7; the D call of TRBD1 is as the table states it, not checked on the DNA. TRBV21-1 is deemed a pseudogene. The CDR3 consists of 16 residues. The CDR3 DNA follows: TGTGCCAGCAGCAAAGCGCTGGGCAGGGGTAGCTACGAGCAGTACTTC. This encodes CASSKALGRGSYEQYF.

This clone has just a few counts. The V and J genes are TRBV4-3 and TRBJ2-3; D is uncertain. Germline CDR1 LGHNA, CDR2 YSLEER. The CDR3 has 15 residues. Trimming left V 0 bases short and J 0 bases short, with 7 bases between. The CDR3 DNA sequence: TGCGCCAGCAGCCAAGATCCGGCTAGCACAGATACGCAGTATTTT. It encodes CASSQDPASTDTQYF.

V usage is TRBV5-4 and J usage is TRBJ2-5; a possible D gene is TRBD1 (6 bases). The germline V gene has CDR1 SGHNT and CDR2 YYREEE (reference sequence). The V end was cut by 3 bases, the J end by 3 bases, with 12 bases between. The CDR3 is 14 residues long. In DNA form, the CDR3 reads TGTGCCAGCAGCTCCTTGGACAGAGAAGAGACCCAGTACTTC. This sequence encodes CASSSLDREETQYF.

This rearrangement joins TRBV18 to TRBJ2-2; either TRBD1 or TRBD2 may fit D (6 bases each). The V end lost 4 bases, the J end lost 2 bases, and 14 bases lay between the germline ends. From germline, CDR1 is KGHSH and CDR2 LQKENI. This CDR3 is 16 amino acids long. In nucleotides, the CDR3 is TGTGCCAGCTCACTGCAGACGGGGGCCAACACCGGGGAGCTGTTTTTT. Its protein is CASSLQTGANTGELFF.

Here the CDR3 DNA reads TGTGCCAGCAGTTCCTTCCCAGGGCCGCCCTACGAGCAGTACTTC. Translation gives CASSSFPGPPYEQYF. V is TRBV28 and J is TRBJ2-7; maybe TRBD1 (5 bases). The ends were cut back, 4 bases at V and 2 bases at J, with 15 bases in the middle. This CDR3 is 15 amino acids long. Germline V gene data show CDR1 as MDHEN and CDR2 as SYDVKM.

The chain joins TRBV6-4 to TRBJ2-3, with D hard to call. Trimming took off 3 bases at V and 2 bases at J, with 6 bases between the two ends. Looked up from germline, CDR1 is MRHNA and CDR2 is SNTAGT. This CDR3 comprises 13 residues. This CDR3 is CASSDGITDTQYF. The CDR3 DNA follows: TGTGCCAGCAGTGATGGAATCACAGATACGCAGTATTTT.

The chain joins TRBV7-2 to TRBJ2-5; 8 nucleotides line up with TRBD1. The CDR3 totals 15 residues. Per the germline V gene, CDR1 is SGHTA and CDR2 is FQGNSA. The trim removed 5 bases at V and 1 base at J, leaving 6 bases unmatched. DNA of the CDR3: TGTGCCAGCAGCCGAACCCAGGGGGCCCAAGAGACCCAGTACTTC. Translating gives CASSRTQGAQETQYF.

The V gene is TRBV29-1, the J gene TRBJ2-7; the D is unclear. V lost 1 base, J lost 3 bases, and 13 bases lay in between. Per germline, CDR1 SQVTM and CDR2 ANQGSEA. CDR3 length equals 14 residues. The CDR3 region has the DNA TGCAGCGTTGAAGTCCAGCTGGACGGCTACGAGCAGTACTTC. It yields the protein CSVEVQLDGYEQYF.

The chain is built from TRBV6-1 and TRBJ1-1; weak D call: TRBD1 (5 bases). Germline CDR1 MNHNS, CDR2 SASEGT. This CDR3 is 16 amino acids long. The V and J ends lost 4 bases and 4 bases respectively, with 19 bases between them. The CDR3 coding sequence is TGTGCCAGCAGTGCCCAAGGTGCAGGGAGTAGCACTGAAGCTTTCTTT. Translation gives CASSAQGAGSSTEAFF.

The rearrangement uses TRBV27 and TRBJ2-1; 7 bases are a match to TRBD1. V lost 4 bases to trimming and J lost 4 bases; unmatched junction nucleotides: 7. Germline lookup yields CDR1 MNHEY and CDR2 SMNVEV (reference sequence). This CDR3 is 15 amino acids long. The CDR3 here is CASSSNRGTYNEQFF. The CDR3 coding sequence is TGTGCCAGCAGTTCAAACAGGGGTACATACAATGAGCAGTTCTTC.

This chain links TRBV6-1 with TRBJ2-1; D assignment may be TRBD1 or TRBD2 (6 bases each). V lost 4 bases to trimming and J lost 2 bases, with 12 bases between them. The germline gives CDR1 MNHNS, CDR2 SASEGT. This CDR3 contains 15 residues. CDR3 nucleotide sequence: TGTGCCAGCAGTGTCGAGGGGGGCACCTACAATGAGCAGTTCTTC. Protein product: CASSVEGGTYNEQFF.

The chain uses TRBV6-5 and TRBJ2-1, with 7 bases fitting TRBD2. Germline CDR1 and CDR2: MNHEY and SVGAGI. The CDR3 is 15 residues long. Losses at the gene ends were 6 bases for V and 0 bases for J; bases not matched to a gene: 5. For the CDR3, the DNA is TGTGCCAGCAGGGAGCGGGAAGGCTCCTACAATGAGCAGTTCTTC. It specifies CASREREGSYNEQFF.

CDR3 coding DNA: TGTGCCAGCAGCTTTCTACCGGGACTAGCGGGAGGATCGGGGGAGCAGTACTTC. Its protein is CASSFLPGLAGGSGEQYF. The rearrangement uses TRBV5-6 and TRBJ2-7; TRBD2 matches at 15 bases. The CDR3 is made up of 18 amino acids. Unmatched junction bases numbered 13, after V lost 2 bases and J lost 7 bases. Germline CDR1 SGHDT, CDR2 YYEEEE.